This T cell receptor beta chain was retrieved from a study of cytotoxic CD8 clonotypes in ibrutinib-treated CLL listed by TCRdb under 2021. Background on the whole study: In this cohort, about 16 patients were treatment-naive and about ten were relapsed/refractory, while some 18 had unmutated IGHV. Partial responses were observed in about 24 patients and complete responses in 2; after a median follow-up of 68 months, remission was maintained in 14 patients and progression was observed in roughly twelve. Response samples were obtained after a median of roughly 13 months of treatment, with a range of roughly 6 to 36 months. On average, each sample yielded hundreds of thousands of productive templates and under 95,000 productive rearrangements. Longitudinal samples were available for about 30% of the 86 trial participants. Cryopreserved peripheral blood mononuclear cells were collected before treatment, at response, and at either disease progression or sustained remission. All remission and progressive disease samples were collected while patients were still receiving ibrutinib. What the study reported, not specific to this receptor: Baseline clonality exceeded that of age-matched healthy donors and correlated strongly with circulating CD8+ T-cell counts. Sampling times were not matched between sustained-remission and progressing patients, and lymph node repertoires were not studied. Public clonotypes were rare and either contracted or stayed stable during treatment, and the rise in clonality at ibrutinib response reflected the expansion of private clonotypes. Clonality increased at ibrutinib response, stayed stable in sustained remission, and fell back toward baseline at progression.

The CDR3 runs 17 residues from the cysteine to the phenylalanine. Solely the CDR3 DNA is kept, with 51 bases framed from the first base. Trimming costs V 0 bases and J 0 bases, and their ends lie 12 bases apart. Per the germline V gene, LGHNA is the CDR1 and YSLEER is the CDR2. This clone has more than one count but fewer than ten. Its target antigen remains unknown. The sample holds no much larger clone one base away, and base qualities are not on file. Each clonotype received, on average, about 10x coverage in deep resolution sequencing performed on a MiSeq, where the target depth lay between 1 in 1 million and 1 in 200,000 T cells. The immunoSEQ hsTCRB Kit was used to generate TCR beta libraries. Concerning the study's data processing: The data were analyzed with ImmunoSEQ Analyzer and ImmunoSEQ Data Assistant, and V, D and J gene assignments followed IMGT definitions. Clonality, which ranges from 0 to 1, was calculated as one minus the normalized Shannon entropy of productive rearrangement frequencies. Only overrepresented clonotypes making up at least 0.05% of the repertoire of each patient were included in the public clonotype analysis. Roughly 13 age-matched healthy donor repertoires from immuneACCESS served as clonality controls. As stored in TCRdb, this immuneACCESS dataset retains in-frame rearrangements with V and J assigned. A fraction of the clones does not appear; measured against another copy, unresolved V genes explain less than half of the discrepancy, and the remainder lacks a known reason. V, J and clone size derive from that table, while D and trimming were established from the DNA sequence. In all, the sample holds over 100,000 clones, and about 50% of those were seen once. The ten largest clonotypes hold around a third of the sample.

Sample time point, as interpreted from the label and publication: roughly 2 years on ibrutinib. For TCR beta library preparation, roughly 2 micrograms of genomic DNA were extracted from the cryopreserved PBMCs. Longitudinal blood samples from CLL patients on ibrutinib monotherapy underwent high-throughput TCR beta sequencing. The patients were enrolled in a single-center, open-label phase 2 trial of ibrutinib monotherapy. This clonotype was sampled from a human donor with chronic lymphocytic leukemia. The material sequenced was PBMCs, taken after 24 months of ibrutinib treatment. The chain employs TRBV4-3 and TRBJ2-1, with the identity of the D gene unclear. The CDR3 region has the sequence CASSQDRQANSYNEQFF. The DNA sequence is TGCGCCAGCAGCCAAGATCGCCAGGCTAACTCCTACAATGAGCAGTTCTTC.